The 15 T cell receptor beta chains below come from one sample, sequenced in a study of Graves' ophthalmopathy and Graves' hyperthyroidism. RNA transcripts were the template, and TCR beta CDR3 regions were amplified from them. HTBI-primed RT-PCR formed the first round, and a multiplex PCR formed the second. Each CDR3 protein gets one entry after TCRdb re-called the multiplex PCR reads with MiXCR. The sample has about 550,000 distinct CDR3 sequences, about 40% seen once. Material for sequencing was peripheral blood or thyroid tissue (not recorded which). Every receptor here comes from an adult man with Graves' hyperthyroidism.

This clonotype was seen a single time. Its ends do not fully match the called genes, so a read error is possible. The CDR3 DNA reads as TGTGCCAGCAGCTTAGTCTGGCGACCCCAAGAGACCCGGTACTTC. Its translation: CASSLVWRPQETRYF. The gene calls are TRBV7-9 and TRBJ2-5; no clear D gene. This CDR3 has 15 residues. Germline CDR1 and CDR2: SEHNR and FQNEAQ (reference sequence).

This clonotype has just a few counts. The chain recombines TRBV6-1 with TRBJ1-5; TRBD1 agrees at 9 bases. V gave up 5 bases and J gave up 0 bases; unmatched junction bases: 8. Per germline, CDR1 MNHNS and CDR2 SASEGT. The CDR3 covers 17 residues. CDR3 bases: TGTGCCAGCAGTACCAGACAGGGGGGCTATAGCAATCAGCCCCAGCATTTT. As protein: CASSTRQGGYSNQPQHF.

In its sample, this clonotype was seen a few times. The gene calls are TRBV7-2 and TRBJ2-7, with 7 bases matching TRBD1. Trimming took 9 bases from V and 3 from J; bases not matched to a gene: 11. Germline V CDR1 and CDR2: SGHTA, FQGNSA. The CDR3 consists of 14 residues. The CDR3 is CASSETGVSYEQYF. CDR3 in DNA: TGTGCCAGTAGTGAAACAGGGGTCAGCTACGAGCAGTACTTC.

CDR3 DNA sequence: TGTGCCATCAGTGGTGGACTAGCGGGTCGCACAGATACGCAGTATTTT. As protein: CAISGGLAGRTDTQYF. This chain uses TRBV10-3 with TRBJ2-3; 11 positions agree with TRBD2. With V trimmed by 4 bases and J by 1 base, 4 bases remained unmatched. The length of the CDR3 is 16 residues. The germline CDR1 and CDR2 sequences are ENHRY and SYGVKD.

This clonotype showed up many times. This chain joins TRBV2 and TRBJ1-6, with D uncertain. The CDR3 consists of 13 residues. The V gene's germline CDR1 is SNHLY and CDR2 FYNNEI. V lost 3 bases, J lost 7 bases, and 7 bases lay in between. The CDR3 region is CASSDRENSPLHF. DNA for the CDR3: TGTGCCAGCAGTGACAGAGAGAATTCACCCCTCCACTTT. Filled out from reference TRBV2 and TRBJ1-6, the complete variable domain reads EPEVTQTPSHQVTQMGQEVILRCVPISNHLYFYWYRQILGQKVEFLVSFYNNEISEKSEIFDDQFSVERPDGSNFTLKIRSTKLEDSAMYFCASSDRENSPLHFGNGTRLTVT.

This clonotype was counted many times. The junction differs from germline at one of its ends, possibly a read error. The rearrangement uses TRBV5-1 and TRBJ1-4, with a tentative D call TRBD1 (6 bases). The CDR3 is 14 residues long. CDR1 is SGHRS, CDR2 YFSETQ, per germline. As DNA, the CDR3 is TGTGCCAGCAGCTTGGACAGTACTAATGAAAAACTGTTTTTT. Translation gives CASSLDSTNEKLFF. Full variable domain (remainder filled in from reference TRBV5-1 and TRBJ1-4): KAGVTQTPRYLIKTRGQQVTLSCSPISGHRSVSWYQQTPGQGLQFLFEYFSETQRNKGNFPGRFSGRQFSNSRSEMNVSTLELGDSALYLCASSLDSTNEKLFFGSGTQLSVL.

This clonotype was picked up many times. The V call is TRBV24-1, the J call TRBJ2-7; 7 nucleotides line up with TRBD2. The CDR3 length is 14 residues. The germline V gene has CDR1 KGHDR and CDR2 SFDVKD. The V and J ends lost 4 bases and 2 bases, in that order; junction bases with no gene match: 4. This CDR3 is CATSEAGEAYEQYF. The CDR3 DNA reads TGTGCCACCAGTGAGGCGGGAGAGGCCTACGAGCAGTACTTC.

This clonotype was picked up many times. The chain has TRBV3-1 and TRBJ1-2; possibly TRBD1 for D (5 bases). This CDR3 comprises 15 residues. Germline-derived CDR1 and CDR2 are LGHDT and YNNKEL (reference sequence). The V end was cut by 3 bases, the J end by 5 bases, with 16 bases between. The CDR3 sequence is CASSHGTMVQYGYTF. The CDR3 DNA sequence: TGTGCCAGCAGCCACGGGACGATGGTACAGTATGGCTACACCTTC.

This clonotype has just one count. A read error may be the cause here, since a much bigger clone is one base away. The V and J genes are TRBV7-9 and TRBJ2-1; D gene uncertain. Germline V gene lookup returns CDR1 SEHNR and CDR2 FQNEAQ (reference sequence). CDR3 size: 15 residues. The CDR3, as DNA: TGTGCCAGCAGCTTATTGGCGGCGTCCTACAATGGGCAGTTCTTC. Translated, it gives CASSLLAASYNGQFF.

This rearrangement joins TRBV27 to TRBJ1-5; the match to TRBD1 covers 9 bases. Unmatched junction bases numbered 8, after V lost 8 bases and J lost 6 bases. Germline CDR1 reads MNHEY; CDR2 reads SMNVEV (reference sequence). CDR3 length: 14 amino acids. The DNA of the CDR3 is TGTGCCAGCGGGGGACAGGGTAACGGTCAGCCCCAGCATTTT. This codes for CASGGQGNGQPQHF.

CDR3 loop: CASRPGQLGEAFF. In DNA form, the CDR3 reads TGTGCCAGTCGACCGGGACAGTTAGGTGAAGCTTTCTTT. The V gene is TRBV6-5, the J gene TRBJ1-1; 7 nucleotides agree with TRBD1. The ends lost 9 bases at V and 7 bases at J; junction bases unmatched: 11. The germline V gene has CDR1 MNHEY and CDR2 SVGAGI. The CDR3 has 13 residues.

The count of this clonotype is one. J is TRBJ1-5 and V is TRBV19; a possible D gene is TRBD1 (6 bases). The CDR3 covers 15 residues. The ends were cut back, 4 bases at V and 1 base at J, with 11 bases in the middle. Germline CDR1 reads LNHDA; CDR2 reads SQIVND (reference sequence). This CDR3 is CASSRGAVSNQPQHF. The CDR3 DNA sequence: TGTGCCAGTAGTAGGGGGGCAGTCAGCAATCAGCCCCAGCATTTT. Looking up the rest from reference TRBV19 and TRBJ1-5 gives the full variable domain: DGGITQSPKYLFRKEGQNVTLSCEQNLNHDAMYWYRQDPGQGLRLIYYSQIVNDFQKGDIAEGYSVSREKKESFPLTVTSAQKNPTAFYLCASSRGAVSNQPQHFGDGTRLSIL.

The chain uses TRBV7-2 and TRBJ2-5; 8 bases map to TRBD2. There are 14 residues in the CDR3. J was trimmed by 6 bases and V by 3 bases; bases with no gene match: 6. Germline lookup yields CDR1 SGHTA and CDR2 FQGNSA. The CDR3 region has the DNA TGTGCCAGCAGCTTCGGCGGGAGGTACAAGACCCAGTACTTC. Translated: CASSFGGRYKTQYF.

Notes on this clonotype: At one end the junction does not follow the germline gene, possibly because of a read error. The rearrangement uses TRBV11-3 and TRBJ1-1; TRBD1 agrees at 7 bases. Per germline, CDR1 SGHNT and CDR2 YENEEA. The CDR3 runs 13 residues. The CDR3: CASSTQGDTESFF. The CDR3 DNA reads as TGTGCCAGCAGCACTCAGGGGGACACTGAATCTTTCTTT.

Turning to this clonotype: A read error may be the cause here, since a much bigger clone is one base away. This chain joins TRBV5-6 and TRBJ1-1; perhaps TRBD1 as D (6 bases). V was trimmed by 3 bases and J by 4 bases, leaving 13 bases between them. Germline V gives CDR1 SGHDT, CDR2 YYEEEE. The CDR3 covers 14 residues. The CDR3 region has the DNA TGTGCCAGCAGCTGGGATCAGGGGTTCACTGAAGCTTTCTTT. It translates to CASSWDQGFTEAFF.